This TCR beta chain was captured by sequencing in a study of Ad26.COV2.S vaccination and SARS-CoV-2 variants. The protocol was immunoSEQ multiplex PCR, while the TCRdb copy is restricted to in-frame clones and leaves out a portion. The repertoire holds 150,000 to 200,000 clones, with 87% as singletons. A note on this clone: Its specificity is not known. At one of its ends the junction is not consistent with the germline gene, which may arise from a read error.

CDR3 length: 15 amino acids. Germline loops: CDR1 SQVTM, CDR2 ANQGSEA. Study findings and constraints: Vaccine recipients showed a spike-specific TCR breadth that was higher than in placebo recipients. It was reported that spike-specific CD8+ and CD4+ T cell responses were substantially broad after vaccination. Placebo and vaccine recipients had non-spike TCR breadth that was similar. Using TCR breadth and depth analyses may have led to underestimated total T cell responses.

The chain recombines TRBV29-1 with TRBJ2-2, with 12 bases that match TRBD2. The sequence derives from a human donor who had recovered from COVID-19. This specimen consisted of peripheral blood, obtained after recovery from COVID-19. CDR3 residues: CSVVLAGGNTGELFF. In nucleotides, the CDR3 is TGCAGCGTAGTTCTAGCGGGAGGGAACACGGGGGAGCTGTTTTTT.